The entry below describes one T cell receptor beta chain. Its antigen is unidentified. This record belongs to a study of CD8+ T cells in alopecia areata. For the study at large: Dosing with tofacitinib proceeded for 6 to 18 months, followed by 6 months off drug. Study-wide results and caveats: The study also sequences resident alphabeta T cells of normal skin in scalp samples. The treated group had a single nonresponder, limiting CD8+ expansion-response conclusions. Clonality exceeded that of normal scalp in lesional scalp, most notably in alopecia totalis/universalis.

The CDR3 totals 11 residues. V was trimmed by 6 bases and J by 6 bases, leaving 9 bases between them. Germline V gene sequence: CDR1 DFQATT, CDR2 SNEGSKA (reference sequence). Treatment given: oral pan-JAK inhibitor, 5-10 mg twice daily. RNA was isolated and reverse transcribed to cDNA, the sequencing template. Profiling relied on immunoSEQ multiplex PCR, and the TCRdb table lists in-frame clones only, not all of them. The repertoire holds 110,000 or so clones, with 56% as singletons. The sequence came from a human donor with alopecia areata. The V and J genes are TRBV20-1 and TRBJ2-1; D is ambiguous. Material: CD4+ T cells sorted from blood, obtained at week 24, from a patient treated with tofacitinib. This chain's CDR3 is CSAYFRNEQFF. In nucleotides, the CDR3 is TGCAGTGCCTACTTTCGCAATGAGCAGTTCTTC.